This T cell receptor (beta chain) was found in a study of blood T cells in healthy people across ages. Then a second PCR, running roughly 7 to 12 cycles, was carried out with a sample-barcoded 5' primer and a J-beta primer mix. Each of the cDNA molecules was tagged by a template-switch adaptor with 12 random nucleotides. Each CDR3 protein gets one entry after TCRdb re-called the 5' RACE reads with MiXCR. The profile shows roughly 1,500,000 distinct CDR3 sequences, roughly 30% of them singletons. On this clonotype: Its specificity is unknown.

Findings and caveats of the study: While age rose, TCR beta diversity per million T cells dropped in a roughly linear way.

Trimming removed 5 bases from V and 4 bases from J, with 18 bases in between. There are 16 residues in the CDR3. Germline CDR1 is MNHNS and CDR2 is SASEGT. Material for sequencing was blood. The sequence was collected from a young woman in good health. The chain joins TRBV6-1 to TRBJ2-1; D is tentatively TRBD1 or TRBD2 (7 bases each). The CDR3 bases are TGTGCCAGCAGTCTAGGGGGGGGACAGCCATACAATGAGCAGTTCTTC. Its translation: CASSLGGGQPYNEQFF.